These 19 T cell receptor beta chains were sequenced from one sample in a study of cytomegalovirus exposure and HLA in healthy donors (TCRdb year 2017). The library came from the immunoSEQ multiplex PCR assay. The multiplex PCR relied on a mix of 60 forward primers for TCR Vbeta segments and 13 reverse primers for TCR Jbeta segments. TCRdb holds this immuneACCESS table with in-frame rearrangements only. Some clones are missing; in checked studies, unresolved V genes explain under half, and the rest has no known cause. The sample profile shows some 270,000 clones; 80% to 95% of them were found once. The ten largest clones represent 1.5% to 2% of the sample. Input material: PBMCs. These receptors were obtained from a girl aged 2 to 10 in good health and CMV-seronegative.

V and J are TRBV5-4 and TRBJ1-1; no clear D. The ends were cut back, 0 bases at V and 3 bases at J, with 6 bases in the middle. Per germline, CDR1 SGHNT and CDR2 YYREEE (reference sequence). The CDR3 is 13 amino acids. The DNA of the CDR3 is TGTGCCAGCAGCTTGGCCCCTGACACTGAAGCTTTCTTT. Amino acids: CASSLAPDTEAFF. The whole variable domain, remainder taken from reference TRBV5-4 and TRBJ1-1, is ETGVTQSPTHLIKTRGQQVTLRCSSQSGHNTVSWYQQALGQGPQFIFQYYREEENGRGNFPPRFSGLQFPNYSSELNVNALELDDSALYLCASSLAPDTEAFFGQGTRLTVV.

V and J are TRBV28 and TRBJ2-2, with 10 bases aligning to TRBD1. The V segment lost 6 bases and the J segment 9 bases; nucleotides outside the gene matches: 19. The CDR3 is 18 residues long. Per germline, CDR1 MDHEN and CDR2 SYDVKM. CDR3 amino acids: CASSTSFPDRGLGRELFF. In DNA form, the CDR3 reads TGTGCCAGCAGCACAAGTTTCCCGGACAGGGGGTTGGGGCGGGAGCTGTTTTTT.

The chain employs TRBV6-5 and TRBJ2-3; a possible D gene is TRBD2 (6 bases). The CDR3 covers 14 residues. Germline CDR1 reads MNHEY; CDR2 reads SVGAGI. The germline V and J ends were trimmed by 6 bases and 6 bases, with 16 bases remaining between them. The CDR3 nucleotides are TGTGCCAGCAGATACGGGAGAAGAGTTGATACGCAGTATTTT. Protein sequence: CASRYGRRVDTQYF.

V usage is TRBV2 and J usage is TRBJ1-5; D not resolved. The germline V gene has CDR1 SNHLY and CDR2 FYNNEI. Trimming shortened V by 3 bases and J by 3 bases, and 21 bases separated the two germline ends. The CDR3 loop spans 18 amino acids. The CDR3 protein is CASSEWAQSPPDNQPQHF. In nucleotides, the CDR3 is TGTGCCAGCAGTGAGTGGGCACAGTCTCCCCCCGACAATCAGCCCCAGCATTTT.

The J gene is TRBJ1-1, the V gene TRBV5-1; tentatively, D is TRBD1 (6 bases). The CDR3 spans 17 residues. Germline V gene data show CDR1 as SGHRS and CDR2 as YFSETQ. V was clipped by 0 bases and J by 1 base, with 16 bases between them. As DNA, the CDR3 is TGCGCCAGCAGCTTGGAGGGGGGGACCGGGGGGAACACTGAAGCTTTCTTT. This encodes CASSLEGGTGGNTEAFF.

The sample holds one count of this clone. The chain joins TRBV28 to TRBJ2-4, with 8 bases that match TRBD1. CDR1 and CDR2 (germline): MDHEN, SYDVKM. There are 15 residues in the CDR3. J gave up 7 bases and V 1 base, and 6 bases lay outside the gene matches. The CDR3 bases are TGTGCCAGCAGTTTATTAGCACAGGGGGTCAACATTCAGTACTTC. Its protein product is CASSLLAQGVNIQYF.

The chain joins TRBV7-9 to TRBJ2-7; D is unresolved. V was cut by 5 bases and J by 3 bases, with 8 bases left in between. The CDR3 is made up of 12 amino acids. Germline-derived CDR1 and CDR2 are SEHNR and FQNEAQ (reference sequence). Here the CDR3 DNA reads TGTGCCAGCAGCGTACAGAACTACGAGCAGTACTTC. Its translation is CASSVQNYEQYF.

Only one count was recorded for this clone. The chain is built from TRBV6-5 and TRBJ2-7; 8 bases fit TRBD1. The CDR3 is made up of 16 amino acids. The germline V gene has CDR1 MNHEY and CDR2 SVGAGI. The ends lost 2 bases at V and 6 bases at J; junction bases unmatched: 12. CDR3 residues: CASSYGSPGGWGEQYF. In DNA form, the CDR3 reads TGTGCCAGCAGTTACGGATCCCCAGGGGGCTGGGGCGAGCAGTACTTC.

A note on this clone: One end of the junction varies from germline; a read error may be responsible. The CDR3 DNA is TGTGCCGGCAGCTCGGGCCCAGGGGAGACCCAGTACTTC. Its protein product is CAGSSGPGETQYF. This rearrangement joins TRBV11-2 to TRBJ2-5; D possibly corresponds to TRBD1 (5 bases). Germline CDR1 is SGHAT and CDR2 is FQNNGV. This CDR3 has 13 amino acids.

V gene TRBV12-5 combines with J gene TRBJ2-1, with 7 positions matching TRBD2. Trimming at V came to 3 bases and at J to 2 bases, leaving 1 base not matched to a gene. Germline V gene sequence: CDR1 LGHNT, CDR2 FRNRAP. The CDR3 is made up of 14 amino acids. CDR3 coding DNA: TGTGCTAGTGGTTTAGGGACTACCTACAATGAGCAGTTCTTC. Residues: CASGLGTTYNEQFF.

V and J are TRBV30 and TRBJ2-4; D perhaps matches TRBD2 (5 bases). This CDR3 has 12 residues. CDR1 and CDR2 (germline): GTSNPN, SVGIG (reference sequence). Between the trimmed V and J ends, which lost 8 bases and 8 bases, there was a span of 16 bases. The CDR3 DNA sequence: TGTGCCATGAAGGGAGTTCTTGACATTCAGTACTTC. Translation gives CAMKGVLDIQYF.

The CDR3 DNA is TGTGCCAGCAGTTACGCCTTCGGACAGGGGTACTACGAGCAGTACTTC. Protein product: CASSYAFGQGYYEQYF. This chain links TRBV6-5 with TRBJ2-5, with 9 bases matching TRBD1. The assigned J gene may be wrong: the sequence end matches TRBJ2-7 better. The CDR3 extends over 16 amino acids. Germline values: CDR1 MNHEY, CDR2 SVGAGI.

This chain uses TRBV7-3 with TRBJ1-1; tentatively, D is TRBD1 (5 bases). V was shortened by 5 bases and J by 6 bases, with 16 bases between the two germline ends. The CDR3 is 14 amino acids. Germline assignment: CDR1 SGHTA and CDR2 FQGTGA. CDR3: CASSPGMGLAEAFF. In nucleotides, the CDR3 is TGTGCCAGCAGCCCTGGTATGGGACTCGCTGAAGCTTTCTTT.

This clone was counted a single time. This chain uses TRBV20-1 with TRBJ2-7; D gene uncertain. The CDR3 has 11 residues. CDR1 is DFQATT, CDR2 SNEGSKA, per germline (reference sequence). CDR3 DNA: TGCAGCGGCGGCGAAGGATACGAGCAGTACTTC. Translated: CSGGEGYEQYF.

The rearrangement links TRBV9 to TRBJ2-1; 15 bases are a match to TRBD2. The germline gives CDR1 SGDLS, CDR2 YYNGEE. The CDR3 contains 18 residues. With V trimmed by 3 bases and J by 0 bases, 4 bases remained unmatched. CDR3 coding DNA: TGTGCCAGCAGCGAGGGACTAGCGGGGGGATTCTCCTACAATGAGCAGTTCTTC. Its translation: CASSEGLAGGFSYNEQFF.

The chain employs TRBV11-1 and TRBJ2-1, with 12 nucleotides matching TRBD2. Germline CDR1 SGHAT, CDR2 FQDESV (reference sequence). CDR3 length equals 15 residues. V dropped 4 bases and J dropped 7; count of bases not matched to a gene: 5. The CDR3 sequence: CASSSPGLAGNEQFF. CDR3 bases: TGTGCCAGCAGCTCCCCGGGACTAGCGGGTAATGAGCAGTTCTTC.

The rearrangement links TRBV7-9 to TRBJ2-2; D perhaps matches TRBD2 (5 bases). Germline loops: CDR1 SEHNR, CDR2 FQNEAQ (reference sequence). V dropped 4 bases and J dropped 4 bases, with 16 bases sitting between them. The CDR3 has 16 residues. The DNA for the CDR3 is TGTGCCAGCAGCTCGGCGGGCTCTGGGCGCACCGGGGAGCTGTTTTTT. Encoded protein: CASSSAGSGRTGELFF.

The chain employs TRBV10-3 and TRBJ2-5, with 7 bases identical to TRBD1. The CDR3 sequence is 14 residues long. Trimming cost V 2 bases and J 5 bases; bases outside gene matches: 5. CDR1 ENHRY and CDR2 SYGVKD come from the germline V gene. The CDR3 nucleotides read TGTGCCATCAGTGAGGACAGGGACCGGGAGACCCAGTACTTC. Its translation is CAISEDRDRETQYF.

V is TRBV4-2 and J is TRBJ2-1, with a tentative D call TRBD1 (5 bases). Germline V gives CDR1 LGHNA, CDR2 YNFKEQ. The CDR3 is made up of 15 amino acids. V lost 4 bases and J lost 5, with 15 bases in between. The CDR3 loop is CASSPALDKNNEQFF. CDR3 DNA sequence: TGTGCCAGCAGCCCAGCCTTGGACAAGAACAATGAGCAGTTCTTC.